This T cell receptor (beta chain) is from a study of blood T cell repertoires in COVID-19. In the authors' methods: Using reference gene primer amplification, nucleated cell counts were estimated. Clones were read by immunoSEQ multiplex PCR, and TCRdb kept only the in-frame ones, dropping some. That table gives V, J and clone size, and the DNA gave D and trimming. Of roughly 280,000 clones detected, 80% to 90% appear once; the ten largest clones hold 4% to 4.5%. The sequenced sample consisted of peripheral blood. This TCR was recovered from a man aged 55 to 70 with acute or convalescent COVID-19.

The CDR3 bases are TGTGCCAGCAGCTTAGCCCCAGGCCAAGAGACCCAGTACTTC. Translating gives CASSLAPGQETQYF. The V gene is TRBV7-2, the J gene TRBJ2-5, with D unclear. Germline V lookup: CDR1 SGHTA, CDR2 FQGNSA. This CDR3 contains 14 residues. Trimming took 0 bases from V and 1 from J, leaving 6 bases between them.